Below, one T cell receptor beta chain is given with its context. Its antigen is currently not known. One base away there is no much larger clone; base qualities are not given. These data are taken from a study of cytomegalovirus exposure and HLA in healthy donors (dated by TCRdb to 2016 to 2017). About the investigation overall: According to an earlier analysis of a few hundred of the donors, about 179 million T cells yielded over 90 million unique TCR beta sequences and roughly 280 Gb of sequence data. Approximately 330 gigabases of sequencing data and roughly 80 million unique TCR sequences made up an early release that covered roughly 670 HLA-typed donors. The genetic ancestry cluster associated with self-reported Caucasian donors included approximately 85% of the approximately 410 genotyped donors. The study was designed to test whether signatures of past pathogen exposure could be identified by cataloging public T cell receptors. Using immunosequencing, the study profiled T cell repertoires from 666 subjects and related those repertoires to cytomegalovirus serostatus. A separate validation cohort of 100 to 150 different subjects was used in addition to the roughly 670-subject first cohort. The study combined high-throughput TCR immunosequencing, statistical association of individual TCRs with disease status, and machine learning to predict cytomegalovirus infection status. In a later analysis, previously published TCR beta repertoires from several hundred donors were re-analyzed and high-resolution HLA genotyping was added so that TCR occurrence patterns could be studied. Rather than using new phenotypic data, the later analysis identified candidate immune exposures from TCR beta sequences and from how often those sequences occurred across donors. To decide whether each TCR beta V gene segment behaved as functional or pseudogenic, an earlier analysis of approximately 620 of the donors relied on high-throughput TCR beta sequencing. Donor age, sex, ethnicity and CMV serostatus were compiled together with the repertoire data. A later genetic analysis took genome-wide SNP genotypes for about three fifths of the 666 donors and used that subset as a discovery cohort. Every discovery cohort repertoire had been produced on one sequencing platform. HLA typing included class I and class II loci at four-digit resolution. Typing coverage differed by locus: A, B, C, DRB1 and DQB1 were typed in about 620-630 donors, DQA1 in roughly 500, DPA1 in around 580, and DPB1 in roughly 450. About five DR-DQ haplotypes were treated as single units for association and clustering because of strong linkage in the cohort. Across approximately 400 genotyped donors of the cohort, an average of roughly 250,000 unique TCR beta nucleotide sequences per donor were sequenced, and 15% to 20% of those sequences were non-productive. Results the study describes overall, beyond this receptor: Roughly uniform sequencing depth across donors was assumed in presence/absence analyses, although this assumption may not hold. Across donors, most TCR sequences were observed very rarely, whereas some public TCRs were present in many individuals. The authors suggested that the approach could potentially be generalized to other disease states and immunological phenotypes. In a later analysis, HLA-associated TCR beta chains were found to be more clonally expanded and to have lower generation probabilities than equally common non-associated chains. A total of 150 to 200 TCR beta chains were listed by the study as associated with cytomegalovirus. Linkage disequilibrium might explain the correlated functional status among segregating V segments, but an unknown experimental factor could not be excluded. The classifier was reported to diagnose cytomegalovirus status with high specificity and sensitivity in both the original and validation cohorts. An association between a missense DCLRE1C variant and V-gene and J-gene trimming of TCR beta chains was found in a later genetic analysis and replicated in an independent cohort. Three of the identified cytomegalovirus-associated TCR beta chains were confirmed in vitro to be specific for cytomegalovirus antigens. Immune exposure information for the cohort was limited to CMV serostatus. Because HLA typing was missing for some donors at each locus, association tests included only the typed subset. The 87-base-pair reads could not distinguish some IMGT-functional V segments, including TRBV6-2 and TRBV6-3, so those segments were excluded. Broadly in line with IMGT annotations, most TCR beta V segments showed up in productive rearrangements about 87% or about 30% of the time in an earlier analysis of around 550 of the donors. According to a later analysis, TCR association rates differed among HLA loci, with DRB1 alleles showing the most associated TCRs and HLA-C alleles showing the fewest. A later analysis found that most CMV-associated TCR beta chains appeared HLA-restricted, with HLA associations seemingly driven largely by CMV exposure. In this cohort, only TCR beta chains were sequenced, and detectable features were limited by the absence of alpha or paired-chain data. A cluster of highly shared sequence variants was judged likely to be a technical artifact of the sequencing pipeline. A further reported finding was that TCR beta sequences accurately predicted the HLA-A and HLA-B alleles for most subjects in the first cohort. At a false discovery rate of 0.05, a later analysis linked 16,000 or so TCR beta sequences to specific HLA alleles. When HLA alleles, especially DR and DQ, strongly co-occurred, attributing TCR associations to individual alleles was difficult. Several of the top co-occurrence clusters appeared to be linked to parvovirus B19, influenza, CMV and Epstein-Barr virus, according to a later analysis. Seventeen rarely observed V segments, including chromosome 9 orphons, were excluded from the earlier analysis of 550 to 700 of the donors because counts were too low. A later genetic analysis reported fewer N-insertions in productive TCRs among donors in an Asian-associated ancestry cluster than the roughly 620-donor mean.

Libraries were prepared through the immunoSEQ multiplex PCR assay. A mixture of 60 forward primers for TCR Vbeta segments and 13 reverse primers for TCR Jbeta segments was used in the multiplex PCR. The CDR3 region of rearranged TCR beta genes was amplified from genomic DNA by a multiplex PCR assay. On the Illumina HiSeq System, the amplified TCR beta libraries were sequenced as 87-base-pair reads. The paper's processing steps were these. A later analysis counted about 76 million unique TCR beta chains across the approximately 700 repertoires, and some 12 million of these chains were shared by at least two donors. Raw reads were error-corrected and collapsed into unique sequences by a nearest-neighbor algorithm in which closely related sequences were merged to remove PCR and sequencing errors. CDR3 sequences were aligned to IMGT reference sequences to assign V, D and J gene segments. For a sequence to be retained, a match of at least six nucleotides to both a V gene segment and a J gene segment was required. Rearrangements were classified as productive when the CDR3 lacked stop codons and remained in frame with V and J, and all other rearrangements were classified as non-productive. Following IMGT convention, CDR3 was defined as the stretch from the second conserved V-encoded cysteine to the conserved J-encoded phenylalanine. In an earlier analysis of 587 of the donors, sequences lacking an unambiguous match to a single V gene segment were excluded. In an earlier analysis of 587 of the donors, V segments were called functional above 56.7% productive rearrangements and were called segregating when the between-donor standard deviation exceeded 5%. A statistical classification framework was built to diagnose cytomegalovirus status from the catalog of TCR beta chain sequences. V and J gene assignment, in a later analysis, came from comparing TCR nucleotide sequences with IMGT/GENE-DB human TR gene sequences. In a later analysis, CDR3 sequences and most-parsimonious VDJ recombination scenarios were assigned using the TCRdist pipeline. In a later analysis, each TCR beta chain was defined by its CDR3 amino acid sequence together with its V-gene family, and reads lacking a unique V-gene family were excluded. As a way to deal with suspected cross-contamination and a sequencing artifact, a later analysis dropped roughly 600 nucleotide sequences that were highly shared and had low generation probability. In a later analysis, a clonal expansion index was calculated for each public chain from normalized within-repertoire ranks of inferred template counts. Generation probabilities in a later analysis came from a VDJ recombination model fitted to out-of-frame rearrangements, and those results were checked against IGoR. In a later analysis, hypergeometric tests were used to score TCR-TCR, TCR-HLA and TCR-CMV co-occurrence, with a repertoire-size bias correction applied to TCR pairs. False discovery rates were estimated in a later analysis by permuting HLA or CMV assignments 20 times. In a later analysis, co-occurring TCRs were grouped with DBSCAN, and TCRdist sequence similarity was added when clustering was performed within HLA-allele-positive subsets. Repertoires with fewer than 30,000 or more than 120,000 public chains, plus five repertoires with anomalous nucleotide sharing, were excluded from co-occurrence clustering. TCRdb took this table from immuneACCESS and kept in-frame rearrangements with V and J called. Such tables lack part of the clones; where checked against another copy, unresolved V genes explain under half of the gap, and the rest is unexplained. Clone size and V and J calls were adopted from that table, with D and trimming inferred from the DNA. The sample table records about 170,000 clones; approximately 79% of these occur just once. 0.85% to 1% of the sample is taken by the ten largest.

The cohort consisted of 666 healthy bone marrow donors. Cohort members were all nominally healthy when sampled, although unrecorded immune exposures were likely present. The donor tested CMV seropositive and was one of the 289 seropositive cohort members. A peripheral blood sample was provided by each donor, and peripheral blood mononuclear cells were used for TCR beta sequencing. The Qiagen DNeasy Blood Extraction Kit was used to extract genomic DNA from the blood cell samples. At the junction V is shortened by 4 bases and J by 8 bases; bases outside the gene matches: 10. CDR1 and CDR2 were assigned from the germline V gene (reference sequence) as SGHNT and YYREEE. CDR3 length: 14 amino acids, cysteine to phenylalanine. Only the CDR3 portion is preserved as DNA: 42 bases, with reading frame beginning at the first base.

The clonotype comes from a woman in her fifties or sixties in good health and CMV-seropositive. The chain employs TRBV5-4 and TRBJ1-2; TRBD1 fits 8 bases in the junction. Material: PBMCs. The bases read TGTGCCAGCAGCCCAGATGGAGGGACAGGCGGCTACACCTTC. This codes for CASSPDGGTGGYTF.